These 13 T cell receptor beta chains originate from one sample sequenced in a study of blood T cell repertoires in COVID-19. Using immunoSEQ multiplex PCR, the repertoire was profiled, and TCRdb retains in-frame clones only, with some absent. The table lists roughly 110,000 clones, approximately 78% of them singletons, with roughly 7.9% in the top ten. Material for sequencing was peripheral blood. These receptors came from a man in his 70s with acute or convalescent COVID-19.

The genes are TRBV5-6 and TRBJ1-2, with D tentatively TRBD1 (6 bases). Germline V gives CDR1 SGHDT, CDR2 YYEEEE. Trimming cost V 4 bases and J 5 bases, with 18 bases left between them. The CDR3 spans 15 residues. The CDR3 DNA reads TGTGCCAGCAGCCTAGGCGCGACAGGCAATTATGGCTACACCTTC. This gives the protein CASSLGATGNYGYTF. Based on the CDR3 plus reference TRBV5-6 and TRBJ1-2, the full variable domain is DAGVTQSPTHLIKTRGQQVTLRCSPKSGHDTVSWYQQALGQGPQFIFQYYEEEERQRGNFPDRFSGHQFPNYSSELNVNALLLGDSALYLCASSLGATGNYGYTFGSGTRLTVV.

V usage is TRBV5-1 and J usage is TRBJ1-2; weak D call: TRBD1 (5 bases). The germline V gene has CDR1 SGHRS and CDR2 YFSETQ. There are 13 residues in the CDR3. Trimming shortened V by 0 bases and J by 3 bases, and 6 bases separated the two germline ends. The CDR3 sequence is CASSLVGDYGYTF. For the CDR3, the DNA is TGCGCCAGCAGCTTGGTAGGGGACTATGGCTACACCTTC.

V is TRBV7-8 and J is TRBJ2-1; D is undetermined. Trimming left V 0 bases short and J 0 bases short, with 12 bases between. Germline CDR1 SGHVS, CDR2 FQNEAQ. This CDR3 comprises 17 residues. The CDR3 DNA reads TGTGCCAGCAGCTTAGCGCGCCCTGGCGGCTCCTACAATGAGCAGTTCTTC. Translated, it gives CASSLARPGGSYNEQFF.

V usage is TRBV7-9 and J usage is TRBJ2-5; 10 bases are shared with TRBD2. The CDR3 length is 15 residues. From germline, CDR1 is SEHNR and CDR2 FQNEAQ (reference sequence). V lost 1 base and J lost 5; bases outside the gene matches: 4. In DNA form, the CDR3 reads TGTGCCAGCAGCTTAGTACTAGCGGGACTGGAGACCCAGTACTTC. It codes for CASSLVLAGLETQYF.

V and J are TRBV7-3 and TRBJ1-6, with D uncertain. Trimming stripped 2 bases from V and 4 bases from J, with 6 bases between. This CDR3 comprises 14 residues. Germline CDR1 reads SGHTA; CDR2 reads FQGTGA. CDR3 DNA: TGTGCCAGCAGCTTAGAACGGTATAATTCACCCCTCCACTTT. It is translated as CASSLERYNSPLHF.

The chain links TRBV4-2 to TRBJ1-2; 10 bases match TRBD1. From germline, CDR1 is LGHNA and CDR2 YNFKEQ. The CDR3 totals 17 residues. V gave up 4 bases and J gave up 4 bases; unmatched junction bases: 12. CDR3 amino acids: CASSPQPGQGSFYGYTF. CDR3 sequence (DNA): TGTGCCAGCAGCCCTCAGCCGGGACAGGGGTCTTTCTATGGCTACACCTTC.

This chain links TRBV10-3 with TRBJ1-6; the D is unclear. V gave up 3 bases and J gave up 2 bases, with 14 bases separating them. The CDR3 is 17 amino acids. CDR1 and CDR2 (germline): ENHRY, SYGVKD. The CDR3 protein is CAISEIEGITYNSPLHF. The CDR3 region has the DNA TGTGCCATCAGTGAAATCGAGGGAATCACCTATAATTCACCCCTCCACTTT.

The CDR3 DNA is TGTGCCAGCAGTTTAGGGGCGTTGGGTGGCTACACCTTC. It translates to CASSLGALGGYTF. The chain combines TRBV27 with TRBJ1-2; perhaps TRBD1 as D (5 bases). The CDR3 spans 13 residues. V dropped 2 bases and J dropped 7 bases, with 11 bases sitting between them. The germline CDR1 and CDR2 sequences are MNHEY and SMNVEV (reference sequence).

The rearrangement joins TRBV28 to TRBJ2-2; TRBD2 matches 12 bases. V dropped 5 bases and J dropped 1; count of bases not matched to a gene: 8. The CDR3 contains 18 residues. Germline loops: CDR1 MDHEN, CDR2 SYDVKM. In DNA form, the CDR3 reads TGTGCCAGCAGTAGACTAGCGGGAGCTCTCAAGAACACCGGGGAGCTGTTTTTT. This translates into CASSRLAGALKNTGELFF.

J is TRBJ2-7 and V is TRBV19, with a weak D call TRBD2 (6 bases). The germline CDR1 and CDR2 sequences are LNHDA and SQIVND (reference sequence). The CDR3 loop spans 15 amino acids. Trimming pared 3 bases from V and 7 bases from J, leaving 19 bases between. In DNA form, the CDR3 reads TGTGCCAGTAGTATTGGTGGGGGGACGGCAGTTGAGCAGTACTTC. Translating gives CASSIGGGTAVEQYF. The whole variable domain, filled in from reference TRBV19 and TRBJ2-7, reads DGGITQSPKYLFRKEGQNVTLSCEQNLNHDAMYWYRQDPGQGLRLIYYSQIVNDFQKGDIAEGYSVSREKKESFPLTVTSAQKNPTAFYLCASSIGGGTAVEQYFGPGTRLTVT.

The chain couples TRBV6-5 to TRBJ1-4, with 12 bases that match TRBD1. This CDR3 spans 15 amino acids. CDR1 and CDR2 (germline): MNHEY, SVGAGI. V lost 5 bases and J lost 7; bases outside the gene matches: 5. The chain's CDR3 is CASSLGTGGREKLFF. In DNA, the CDR3 is TGTGCCAGCAGTCTAGGGACAGGGGGCCGTGAAAAACTGTTTTTT.

V usage is TRBV3-1 (or the pseudogene TRBV3-2) and J usage is TRBJ2-2, with D tentatively TRBD2 (5 bases). The V end was cut by 2 bases, the J end by 14 bases, with 18 bases between. Per germline, CDR1 LGHDT and CDR2 YNNKEL (reference sequence). The CDR3 sequence is 14 residues long. CDR3 sequence: CASSQLGPSSVLFF. In DNA, the CDR3 is TGTGCCAGCAGCCAACTTGGTCCTAGCAGTGTCCTGTTTTTT.

J is TRBJ1-1 and V is TRBV28; D is perhaps TRBD1 (5 bases). This CDR3 is 14 amino acids long. Germline CDR1 MDHEN, CDR2 SYDVKM. Trimming pared 0 bases from V and 8 bases from J, leaving 13 bases between. The CDR3 region has the DNA TGTGCCAGCAGTTTATGGCCTGACAGAGCAGAAGCTTTCTTT. It yields the protein CASSLWPDRAEAFF. Combining the CDR3 with reference TRBV28 and TRBJ1-1 gives the whole variable domain DVKVTQSSRYLVKRTGEKVFLECVQDMDHENMFWYRQDPGLGLRLIYFSYDVKMKEKGDIPEGYSVSREKKERFSLILESASTNQTSMYLCASSLWPDRAEAFFGQGTRLTVV.